The T cell receptor beta chain described here comes from a study of identical twins. CDR1 MDHEN and CDR2 SYDVKM come from the germline V gene. V shed 3 bases, J shed 5 bases, and the junction held 9 bases outside the gene matches. The CDR3 loop spans 16 amino acids. TCRdb independently ran MiXCR on the 5' RACE reads; one entry per CDR3 protein. Counted here are around 1.7 million distinct CDR3 sequences, under 35% occurring once; the ten biggest clones make up 0.27%. Sequencing was carried out using cord blood. The rearrangement links TRBV28 to TRBJ2-5; 10 positions match TRBD2. This sequence was found in a newborn girl in good health. The DNA for the CDR3 is TGTGCCAGCAGTTTCTTTACTAGCGGGATAGGGGAGACCCAGTACTTC. Protein product: CASSFFTSGIGETQYF.